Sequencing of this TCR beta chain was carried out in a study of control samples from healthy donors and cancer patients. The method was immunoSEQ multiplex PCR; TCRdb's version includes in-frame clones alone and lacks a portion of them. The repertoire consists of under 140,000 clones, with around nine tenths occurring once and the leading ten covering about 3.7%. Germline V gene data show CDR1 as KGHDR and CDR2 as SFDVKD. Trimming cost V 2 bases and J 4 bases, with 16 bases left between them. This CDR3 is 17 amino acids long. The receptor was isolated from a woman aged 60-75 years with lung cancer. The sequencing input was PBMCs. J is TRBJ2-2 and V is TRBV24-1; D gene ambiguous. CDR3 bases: TGTGCCACCAGTGATTCCGAGCCCGGCTCTAGCACCGGGGAGCTGTTTTTT. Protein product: CATSDSEPGSSTGELFF.